This T cell receptor (beta chain) derives from a study of blood T cell repertoires in COVID-19. The overall study: COVID-19 samples, acute and convalescent, were from the United States, Italy and Spain. PBMCs, B-cell-depleted T cells, or T cells provided the cDNA or gDNA that made up the material.

CDR1 and CDR2 (germline): SGDLS, YYNGEE. The CDR3 extends over 16 amino acids. V lost 0 bases to trimming and J lost 4 bases; unmatched junction nucleotides: 5. Participant ages covered about 18 to 89 years across about 22 US areas. Each exposed participant met a COVID-19 case in the 2 weeks preceding study entry. Sequencing used immunoSEQ multiplex PCR; TCRdb keeps in-frame clones, though not all of them. The data hold under 250,000 clones, with 83% observed a single time. This clone was observed a handful of times. The TCR was taken from a woman in her 50s who had been exposed to COVID-19. This chain links TRBV9 with TRBJ2-1; 9 positions agree with TRBD2. The source material was PBMCs or T cells enriched from blood (not recorded which). CDR3: CASSVVSGGNYNEQFF. For the CDR3, the DNA is TGTGCCAGCAGCGTAGTCAGCGGGGGGAATTACAATGAGCAGTTCTTC.